This entry features one TCR beta chain sequence. This clone's antigen is unknown. Base qualities are missing; no much larger clone stands one base away. TCR CDR3 regions were amplified from genomic DNA by multiplex PCR using the deep immunoSEQ assay. Extracted genomic DNA from each cell subset was spread evenly across all wells of several immunoSEQ 96-well plates, with each plate serving as a replicate. For sorted subsets, each replicate PCR was loaded with about 200 ng genomic DNA, equivalent to 25,000 to 35,000 T cell genomes. Purified libraries were quantified with a Qubit 3.0 fluorometer, sized on a Bioanalyzer 2100, and re-quantified with the KAPA Library Quantification kit. Each immunoSEQ 96-well plate was sequenced on its own single-read 150-cycle Illumina NextSeq 550 flow cell. On the authors' methods: Because only junctional sequences without quality scores were contained in the immunoSEQ output, filtering matching that applied to full-length reads could not be performed. To assign V/J genes and CDR3, sequences were annotated using PyIR, a Python wrapper for IgBLAST v1.9, with IMGT germline references. Reads with weak V/J assignments (E-value above 1e-6), missing CDR3, stop codons, out-of-frame junctions, or ambiguous translated residues were removed. V3J clonotypes were defined as sequences sharing the same inferred V gene, J gene, and CDR3 amino acid sequence. Percentage overlap between repertoires was calculated by dividing the number of shared unique clonotypes by the size of the smaller repertoire. Repertoire richness was assessed with RTK rarefaction, the Chao1 estimator, and Recon v2.1 estimates of unobserved clonotypes. Generation probabilities were computed with OLGA for all TCRbeta clonotypes obtained by the gDNA method from several donors. In its TCRdb copy, this immuneACCESS table keeps in-frame sequences only and misses some clones. Where compared with another copy, unresolved V genes explain less than half of these, and the others have no known cause. D and trimming were read from the DNA, whereas the V and J calls and clone size are those reported in that table. The table for this sample lists roughly 1.4 million clones; about 98.5% of them were counted only once. Around 0.38% of the sample lies in the top ten.

This sample was included in a study of shared clonotypes between healthy human individuals (dated by TCRdb to about 2020). Context from the whole study: A couple of women and three men aged 18 to 49 years were included in the cohort. For each donor, CD4 naive and CD4 memory were each given three plates, CD8 naive was given two plates, and CD8 memory was given one plate. To estimate repertoire size and how much clonotypes are shared between individuals, the study performed deep sequencing of blood TCR repertoires from five healthy adults. To increase sequencing depth and limit assay-specific biases, TCR repertoire library preparation and sequencing were carried out by different laboratories using diverse techniques. Leukapheresis yielded between about 0.9 and 9 billion PBMCs per donor. General findings and caveats noted by the study authors: Even with the large sequencing depth, rarefaction of the sorted-subset datasets indicated that sequencing was incomplete. Higher generation probabilities were observed for clonotypes shared by all four sorted-subset donors than for non-shared clonotypes. Sharing across several donors was observed for approximately 5% of naive CD4, over 3% of naive CD8, 2% to 2.5% of memory CD4, and around 0.44% of memory CD8 clonotypes. Estimated clonotype richness was generally larger for naive than for memory subsets. Sampling was restricted to blood, and TCR repertoires in tissue are likely to differ from TCR repertoires in blood. The genetic and exposure-history diversity represented was limited by the small number of donors. Based on pairwise subsampling, the degree of clonotype sharing among donors was expected to be affected by sequencing depth.

The donors were healthy, HIV-negative adults with no recently reported acute infections or vaccinations. All donors were Caucasian adults living in Nashville, Tennessee, USA. Magnetic negative selection was used to enrich CD4+ T cells, after which naive cells were positively selected on CD45RA and the negative fraction became the memory subset. Blood was obtained by leukapheresis, after which PBMCs were separated by Ficoll-Histopaque density gradient centrifugation and cryopreserved in liquid nitrogen vapor phase. Analytical flow cytometry was used to check the purity and quantity of each magnetically sorted T cell population. From each sorted fraction, genomic DNA was isolated and quantified by UV absorbance on a Nanodrop 2000c. The TCR comes from a man aged 25 to 45 in good health. Source material: naive CD4+ T cells sorted from blood. The meaning of the sample's cell subset or site label: CD45RA+ positively selected.

The nucleotide sequence reads as follows: TGTGCCAGCAGCTTGGGTGGACTAGCGGGGGAAGAGCAGTACTTC. It translates to CASSLGGLAGEEQYF. This receptor chain uses TRBV5-4 and TRBJ2-7, with 13 middle bases fitting TRBD2. The CDR3 measures 15 amino acids from cysteine to phenylalanine. Left in the record is the CDR3 DNA by itself, 45 bases read in frame from the first base. CDR1 and CDR2 are drawn from the germline V gene (reference sequence): SGHNT, YYREEE. Relative to germline, V is missing 0 bases and J is missing 7 bases, with 4 bases of the junction outside any gene match. The reference TRBV5-4 and TRBJ2-7 proteins fill in what lies around the CDR3, so the full variable domain reads ETGVTQSPTHLIKTRGQQVTLRCSSQSGHNTVSWYQQALGQGPQFIFQYYREEENGRGNFPPRFSGLQFPNYSSELNVNALELDDSALYLCASSLGGLAGEEQYFGPGTRLTVT.